This TCR beta chain is drawn from a study of control samples from healthy donors and cancer patients. V shed 6 bases and J shed 1 base, with 11 bases lying between them. CDR3 size: 14 residues. Germline V lookup: CDR1 SNHLY, CDR2 FYNNEI. TCRdb's table, derived via immunoSEQ multiplex PCR, lists solely in-frame clones and lacks some. The table shows some 94,000 clones, with around nine tenths occurring only once. This TCR was recovered from a woman between 50 and 59 years old with colorectal cancer. The chain couples TRBV2 to TRBJ2-3; D ambiguous. The sample comprised PBMCs. The CDR3 region is CASSPEARTDTQYF. In DNA, the CDR3 is TGTGCCAGCAGCCCCGAGGCGCGCACAGATACGCAGTATTTT.